This T cell receptor beta chain was recorded in a study of blood T cell repertoires in COVID-19. The overall study: Acute and convalescent COVID-19 specimens originated in the United States, Italy and Spain. T cells, B-cell-depleted T cells, or PBMCs provided the cDNA or gDNA that served as material.

Clinical history as reported by participants underpinned cohort assignment. For recovered donors of Cohort 3, there were two negative PCRs, clearance, or symptom resolution. The CDR3 sequence is 16 residues long. CDR1 is LNHDA, CDR2 SQIVND, per germline (reference sequence). With V trimmed by 1 base and J by 1 base, 5 bases remained unmatched. Profiled with immunoSEQ multiplex PCR; TCRdb holds only in-frame clones, not every one. Of roughly 200,000 clones listed, around four fifths are singletons. The chain combines TRBV19 with TRBJ1-2; 8 bases match TRBD1. This TCR derives from a man aged 35 to 55 who had recovered from COVID-19. Material: PBMCs or T cells enriched from blood (not recorded which). The CDR3 DNA sequence: TGTGCCAGTAGTATAGGGCCGACAGGGGATAACTATGGCTACACCTTC. Translation gives CASSIGPTGDNYGYTF.